These 24 T cell receptor beta chains share one sample of origin, sequenced in a study of PD-1 blockade in classical Hodgkin lymphoma. Autologous stem cell transplantation was followed by relapse in every patient, and brentuximab vedotin exposure varied. Using magnetic negative selection, the CD4+ T cells were separated out of thawed PBMCs. Sequencing used immunoSEQ multiplex PCR; TCRdb keeps in-frame clones, though not all of them. The profile shows 10,000 to 15,000 clones, approximately 80% of them singletons. Specimen: CD4+ T cells from blood, collected at baseline. The receptors were gathered from a human donor with classical Hodgkin lymphoma.

J is TRBJ2-2 and V is TRBV29-1; the match to TRBD2 covers 8 bases. The germline V gene encodes CDR1 SQVTM and CDR2 ANQGSEA. Trimming removed 7 bases from V and 3 bases from J; junction bases left unmatched: 7. This CDR3 is built from 14 residues. The DNA of the CDR3 is TGCAGCGGTAGGACTAGCTTCGACACCGGGGAGCTGTTTTTT. The encoded protein is CSGRTSFDTGELFF.

The J gene is TRBJ2-7, the V gene TRBV30; D possibly corresponds to TRBD1 (5 bases). V shed 2 bases and J shed 3 bases, with 8 bases lying between them. This CDR3 has 12 amino acids. CDR1 is GTSNPN and CDR2 is SVGIG in the germline V gene (reference sequence). The CDR3 here is CAWSKTGYEQYF. The CDR3 bases are TGTGCCTGGAGTAAAACAGGCTACGAGCAGTACTTC.

This clone occurred a few times. V is TRBV15 and J is TRBJ2-3; tentatively, D is TRBD1 (5 bases). Per germline, CDR1 LNHNV and CDR2 YYDKDF (reference sequence). CDR3 length: 15 residues. V gave up 1 base and J gave up 5 bases, with 13 bases separating them. The DNA of the CDR3 is TGTGCCACCAGCAGAGTCGACAGACGTGGAGATACGCAGTATTTT. This encodes CATSRVDRRGDTQYF. Complete variable domain (other parts from reference TRBV15 and TRBJ2-3): DAMVIQNPRYQVTQFGKPVTLSCSQTLNHNVMYWYQQKSSQAPKLLFHYYDKDFNNEADTPDNFQSRRPNTSFCFLDIRSPGLGDTAMYLCATSRVDRRGDTQYFGPGTRLTVL.

This clone was found a few times. This sequence joins TRBV4-1 and TRBJ1-6; no firm D call. The germline V gene encodes CDR1 MGHRA and CDR2 YSYEKL. The CDR3 has 13 amino acids. Trimming removed 0 bases from V and 13 bases from J, with 10 bases in between. The DNA of the CDR3 is TGCGCCAGCAGCCAAGATTGGGAATTGCCCCTCCACTTT. It yields the protein CASSQDWELPLHF.

This clone was observed a single time. The rearrangement uses TRBV13 and TRBJ2-1; 10 bases line up with TRBD1. Losses at the gene ends were 4 bases for V and 10 bases for J; bases not matched to a gene: 7. The CDR3 has 14 residues. Germline CDR1 reads PRHDT; CDR2 reads FYEKMQ (reference sequence). CDR3 sequence (DNA): TGTGCCAGCAGCTCTAACGACAGGGGGCGAGAGCAGTTCTTC. This encodes CASSSNDRGREQFF.

V is TRBV7-2 and J is TRBJ2-1; possible D gene TRBD1, 6 bases. The CDR3 runs 13 residues. V was trimmed by 6 bases and J by 3 bases, leaving 9 bases between them. Germline-derived CDR1 and CDR2 are SGHTA and FQGNSA. DNA for the CDR3: TGTGCCAGCAGATGGACAGTCTACAATGAGCAGTTCTTC. Amino acid sequence: CASRWTVYNEQFF.

The chain uses TRBV9 and TRBJ1-1; no clear D. CDR1 and CDR2 from the germline V gene are SGDLS and YYNGEE. The V end lost 3 bases, the J end lost 7 bases, and 13 bases lay between the germline ends. CDR3 size: 13 residues. CDR3 amino acids: CASSGRPEGEAFF. In DNA, the CDR3 is TGTGCCAGCAGCGGACGACCAGAGGGTGAAGCTTTCTTT.

The chain carries TRBV5-4 and TRBJ2-4; D is uncertain. CDR3 size: 16 residues. Germline V gene data show CDR1 as SGHNT and CDR2 as YYREEE (reference sequence). Trimming left V 0 bases short and J 5 bases short, with 15 bases between. CDR3 region: CASSLGAAAQQNIQYF. In nucleotides, the CDR3 is TGTGCCAGCAGCTTGGGGGCAGCAGCTCAGCAAAACATTCAGTACTTC. The whole variable domain, remainder taken from reference TRBV5-4 and TRBJ2-4, is ETGVTQSPTHLIKTRGQQVTLRCSSQSGHNTVSWYQQALGQGPQFIFQYYREEENGRGNFPPRFSGLQFPNYSSELNVNALELDDSALYLCASSLGAAAQQNIQYFGAGTRLSVL.

The rearrangement joins TRBV5-5 to TRBJ2-1; 9 bases are shared with TRBD2. This CDR3 spans 15 amino acids. Germline loops: CDR1 SGHKS, CDR2 YYEKEE (reference sequence). After removal of 1 base from V and 8 bases from J, the junction contained 7 bases not matched to a gene. This chain's CDR3 is CASSLFHSGGYEQFF. CDR3 nucleotides: TGTGCCAGCAGCTTGTTTCATAGCGGGGGTTATGAGCAGTTCTTC.

The chain uses TRBV6-5 and TRBJ1-5; D may be TRBD1 (5 bases). The CDR3 spans 12 residues. The germline V gene has CDR1 MNHEY and CDR2 SVGAGI. Deletions cut 4 bases from V and 7 bases from J, with 8 bases between. CDR3 protein: CASSFGDQPQHF. The DNA for the CDR3 is TGTGCCAGCAGTTTCGGGGACCAGCCCCAGCATTTT.

The chain recombines TRBV5-1 with TRBJ2-5, with TRBD2 matching 11 bases. The CDR3 runs to 15 residues. Germline V gene data show CDR1 as SGHRS and CDR2 as YFSETQ. V lost 3 bases and J lost 3; bases outside the gene matches: 4. The CDR3 is CASSYQGLAEETQYF. CDR3 nucleotides: TGCGCCAGCAGCTATCAGGGACTAGCGGAAGAGACCCAGTACTTC. Full variable domain (missing parts from reference TRBV5-1 and TRBJ2-5): KAGVTQTPRYLIKTRGQQVTLSCSPISGHRSVSWYQQTPGQGLQFLFEYFSETQRNKGNFPGRFSGRQFSNSRSEMNVSTLELGDSALYLCASSYQGLAEETQYFGPGTRLLVL.

The CDR3 DNA reads TGTGCCAGCCTGCAACTTGTAGGACACAACTATGGCTACACCTTC. Its translation is CASLQLVGHNYGYTF. The chain combines TRBV6-1 with TRBJ1-2, with TRBD1 as a possible D gene (5 bases). CDR1 MNHNS and CDR2 SASEGT come from the germline V gene. The CDR3 spans 15 residues. Trimming took 8 bases from V and 2 from J, leaving 18 bases between them.

This clone was recorded once. Written as DNA, the CDR3 is TGCGCCAGCAGCTTCCAAAACGGGGAGCTGTTTTTT. Residues: CASSFQNGELFF. The rearrangement joins TRBV5-1 to TRBJ2-2; D unresolved. CDR1 is SGHRS and CDR2 is YFSETQ in the germline V gene. The CDR3 is 12 amino acids. V was trimmed by 2 bases and J by 7 bases, leaving 6 bases between them.

V and J are TRBV5-1 and TRBJ1-3, with 7 bases fitting TRBD1. Germline V CDR1 and CDR2: SGHRS, YFSETQ. J gave up 0 bases and V 0 bases, and 12 bases lay outside the gene matches. The CDR3 runs 19 residues. DNA for the CDR3: TGCGCCAGCAGCTTGGCAGGGGGAAGGATATATGACTCTGGAAACACCATATATTTT. Its protein product is CASSLAGGRIYDSGNTIYF.

The chain employs TRBV28 and TRBJ2-2; the D is unclear. The CDR3 consists of 16 residues. Trimming removed 2 bases from V and 4 bases from J, with 14 bases in between. Germline V gives CDR1 MDHEN, CDR2 SYDVKM. The CDR3 nucleotides are TGTGCCAGCAGTTTACTCTGGGGTTCGGGCACCGGGGAGCTGTTTTTT. Its protein is CASSLLWGSGTGELFF. Drawing the rest from reference TRBV28 and TRBJ2-2, the complete variable domain is DVKVTQSSRYLVKRTGEKVFLECVQDMDHENMFWYRQDPGLGLRLIYFSYDVKMKEKGDIPEGYSVSREKKERFSLILESASTNQTSMYLCASSLLWGSGTGELFFGEGSRLTVL.

This clone has just a few counts. This sequence joins TRBV6-5 and TRBJ2-4, with D hard to call. CDR1 and CDR2 from the germline V gene are MNHEY and SVGAGI. CDR3 size: 14 residues. V gave up 0 bases and J gave up 6 bases, with 9 bases separating them. In DNA, the CDR3 is TGTGCCAGCAGTTACTCAGGTTTTGGAAACATTCAGTACTTC. It codes for CASSYSGFGNIQYF.

V usage is TRBV5-1 and J usage is TRBJ1-2, with D possibly TRBD1 on 6 matching bases. This CDR3 has 14 amino acids. Per germline, CDR1 SGHRS and CDR2 YFSETQ. Trimming took off 4 bases at V and 2 bases at J, with 12 bases between the two ends. This CDR3 is CASSEPQGNYGYTF. The DNA for the CDR3 is TGCGCCAGCAGCGAGCCCCAGGGGAACTATGGCTACACCTTC.

J is TRBJ2-2 and V is TRBV2; D is uncertain. V gave up 6 bases and J gave up 0 bases, with 8 bases separating them. Germline-derived CDR1 and CDR2 are SNHLY and FYNNEI. The CDR3 is 14 residues long. The CDR3 loop is CASRTGTNTGELFF. CDR3 DNA sequence: TGTGCCAGCAGGACTGGGACGAACACCGGGGAGCTGTTTTTT.

This clone was observed a handful of times. This rearrangement joins TRBV7-2 to TRBJ2-6; unclear D gene. CDR3 length: 15 residues. Germline loops: CDR1 SGHTA, CDR2 FQGNSA. Trimming took 0 bases from V and 9 from J, leaving 12 bases between them. The CDR3 DNA follows: TGTGCCAGCAGCTTAGCTAACGGACGGAACAACGTCCTGACTTTC. This codes for CASSLANGRNNVLTF. Full variable domain (outside the CDR3, taken from reference TRBV7-2 and TRBJ2-6): GAGVSQSPSNKVTEKGKDVELRCDPISGHTALYWYRQSLGQGLEFLIYFQGNSAPDKSGLPSDRFSAERTGGSVSTLTIQRTQQEDSAVYLCASSLANGRNNVLTFGAGSRLTVL.

The chain is built from TRBV2 and TRBJ1-6; 8 bases align to TRBD1. Unmatched junction bases numbered 9, after V lost 10 bases and J lost 7 bases. This CDR3 is 14 amino acids long. Germline V lookup: CDR1 SNHLY, CDR2 FYNNEI. CDR3 in amino acids: CATMTGARNSPLHF. CDR3 coding DNA: TGTGCCACTATGACAGGGGCCCGGAATTCACCCCTCCACTTT.

V gene TRBV28 combines with J gene TRBJ1-2; tentative D call: TRBD1 (5 bases). V dropped 6 bases and J dropped 2 bases, with 16 bases sitting between them. The CDR3 consists of 15 residues. Germline CDR1 is MDHEN and CDR2 is SYDVKM. The CDR3 region is CASSSQGEANYGYTF. The CDR3 DNA reads TGTGCCAGCAGCTCTCAAGGGGAAGCCAACTATGGCTACACCTTC.

The chain employs TRBV11-2 and TRBJ2-7; D not certain. Germline loops: CDR1 SGHAT, CDR2 FQNNGV. Trimming removed 6 bases at V and 2 bases at J, with 8 bases between. This CDR3 region has 12 residues. CDR3 sequence: CASSLRPYEQYF. The CDR3 bases are TGTGCCAGCAGTCTTCGTCCCTACGAGCAGTACTTC.

Judged by abundance, this clone is large. The V gene is TRBV7-6, the J gene TRBJ2-7; D gene ambiguous. The CDR3 covers 13 residues. V lost 2 bases to trimming and J lost 0 bases, with 5 bases between them. Germline V CDR1 and CDR2: SGHVS, FNYEAQ. CDR3 sequence: CASSLSASYEQYF. CDR3 DNA: TGTGCCAGCAGCTTATCAGCCTCCTACGAGCAGTACTTC.

V and J are TRBV28 and TRBJ2-3; the match to TRBD1 covers 7 bases. V trimming: 8 bases; J trimming: 5 bases; junction bases outside the gene matches: 10. The germline V gene encodes CDR1 MDHEN and CDR2 SYDVKM. This CDR3 region has 14 residues. The CDR3 loop reads CASGSPGGLDTQYF. CDR3 nucleotide sequence: TGTGCCAGCGGATCTCCAGGGGGATTAGATACGCAGTATTTT.